Below, 18 T cell receptor beta chains from the same sample are listed, as sequenced in a study of blood T cells in healthy people across ages. The authors ran a second PCR of about 6 to 11 cycles using a sample-barcoded 5' primer and a J-beta primer mix. TCRdb re-analysed the 5' RACE reads in MiXCR, keeping a single row per CDR3 protein. The repertoire includes about 1.6 million distinct CDR3 sequences, 34% of them detected once, and approximately 10% sits in the top ten. Sequencing was carried out using blood. Source of these receptors: a woman aged 25 to 39 in good health.

This clonotype was recorded a few times. This chain uses TRBV20-1 with TRBJ2-1; 7 bases are a match to TRBD2. Germline lookup yields CDR1 DFQATT and CDR2 SNEGSKA (reference sequence). The CDR3 runs to 16 residues. Germline trimming cut 0 bases from V and 4 bases from J; bases unmatched to any gene: 9. For the CDR3, the DNA is TGCAGTGCTAGAGATAGTAAACTAGCGAGTTACAATGAGCAGTTCTTC. Its translation is CSARDSKLASYNEQFF.

This clonotype was observed a single time. Since a much larger clone is just one base distant, this may be a read error. The genes are TRBV29-1 and TRBJ2-1; 9 nucleotides match TRBD2. With V trimmed by 2 bases and J by 8 bases, 16 bases remained unmatched. The CDR3 spans 17 residues. Per the germline V gene, CDR1 is SQVTM and CDR2 is ANQGSEA. CDR3 region: CSVESVHGTSRRDEQFF. DNA for the CDR3: TGCAGCGTTGAATCGGTCCACGGGACTAGCCGGAGAGATGAGCAGTTCTTC.

V is TRBV20-1 and J is TRBJ2-1; the match to TRBD2 covers 10 bases. Germline loops: CDR1 DFQATT, CDR2 SNEGSKA (reference sequence). With 4 bases clipped from V and 9 bases from J, the junction kept 12 bases outside the gene matches. The CDR3 is made up of 15 amino acids. The CDR3 protein is CSAIQREGRGLEQFF. CDR3 coding DNA: TGCAGTGCTATTCAGCGGGAGGGCCGGGGGCTTGAGCAGTTCTTC.

This clonotype occurred a few times. The rearrangement joins TRBV2 to TRBJ2-7; D is undetermined. Germline CDR1 SNHLY, CDR2 FYNNEI. The CDR3 consists of 15 residues. Trimming left V 2 bases short and J 3 bases short, with 14 bases between. Here the CDR3 DNA reads TGTGCCAGCAGTGAAAGGCGCGATAGGCTCTACGAGCAGTACTTC. This encodes CASSERRDRLYEQYF.

This clonotype has just a few counts. The chain couples TRBV6-1 to TRBJ1-2; 12 nucleotides align to TRBD1. Germline V gene lookup returns CDR1 MNHNS and CDR2 SASEGT. The trim removed 7 bases at V and 4 bases at J, leaving 7 bases unmatched. The length of the CDR3 is 15 residues. The CDR3 spells CASIFGTGGTYGYTF. The CDR3, as DNA: TGTGCCAGCATCTTCGGGACAGGGGGCACCTATGGCTACACCTTC.

The chain employs TRBV18 and TRBJ2-3, with 10 nucleotides matching TRBD1. J lost 4 bases, V lost 6 bases, and 1 base had no gene match. The germline V gene encodes CDR1 KGHSH and CDR2 LQKENI. CDR3 length equals 13 residues. This CDR3 is CASSGTGADTQYF. In DNA form, the CDR3 reads TGTGCCAGCTCTGGGACAGGGGCAGATACGCAGTATTTT.

The V call is TRBV7-9, the J call TRBJ2-1; 9 bases fit TRBD2. This CDR3 comprises 18 residues. The J segment lost 0 bases and the V segment lost 4 bases, leaving 10 bases of the junction unmatched. The germline V gene encodes CDR1 SEHNR and CDR2 FQNEAQ (reference sequence). CDR3 region: CASSSSPGLAPSYNEQFF. CDR3 bases: TGTGCCAGCAGCTCGTCACCGGGACTAGCTCCCTCCTACAATGAGCAGTTCTTC. The variable domain in full, with the rest retrieved from reference TRBV7-9 and TRBJ2-1, is DTGVSQNPRHKITKRGQNVTFRCDPISEHNRLYWYRQTLGQGPEFLTYFQNEAQLEKSRLLSDRFSAERPKGSFSTLEIQRTEQGDSAMYLCASSSSPGLAPSYNEQFFGPGTRLTVL.

The chain links TRBV7-9 to TRBJ1-1; D uncertain. This CDR3 comprises 12 residues. The ends were cut back, 3 bases at V and 3 bases at J, with 5 bases in the middle. From germline, CDR1 is SEHNR and CDR2 FQNEAQ (reference sequence). The DNA of the CDR3 is TGTGCCAGCAGCTTTGAGTACACTGAAGCTTTCTTT. Translating gives CASSFEYTEAFF.

V and J are TRBV6-1 and TRBJ1-2; weak D call: TRBD1 (6 bases). From germline, CDR1 is MNHNS and CDR2 SASEGT. The CDR3 has 14 residues. V was shortened by 7 bases and J by 9 bases, with 21 bases between the two germline ends. The CDR3: CASTTGTSMLSYTF. As DNA, the CDR3 is TGTGCCAGCACCACCGGGACATCAATGTTGAGCTACACCTTC.

This clonotype has only one observation. This chain joins TRBV3-1 and TRBJ1-1; maybe TRBD1 (6 bases). The germline CDR1 and CDR2 sequences are LGHDT and YNNKEL (reference sequence). Trimming cost V 6 bases and J 0 bases, with 14 bases left between them. The CDR3 is 15 residues long. The CDR3 region has the DNA TGTGCCAGCAGGCCTGGGGGACATCTGAACACTGAAGCTTTCTTT. Residues: CASRPGGHLNTEAFF.

This chain links TRBV4-1 with TRBJ2-1; TRBD2 matches at 7 bases. With 0 bases clipped from V and 4 bases from J, the junction kept 18 bases outside the gene matches. Germline V CDR1 and CDR2: MGHRA, YSYEKL. The CDR3 contains 20 residues. The CDR3 protein is CASSQEASGRTNPQYNEQFF. CDR3 bases: TGCGCCAGCAGCCAAGAAGCTAGCGGACGTACCAACCCCCAATACAATGAGCAGTTCTTC.

To note about this clonotype: The junction shows a germline mismatch at one end, possibly a read error. The chain couples TRBV5-1 to TRBJ2-7, with a possible D match to TRBD1 (5 bases). Germline assignment: CDR1 SGHRS and CDR2 YFSETQ. This CDR3 comprises 17 residues. The CDR3 DNA is TGCGCCAGCAGCTTGGCCCCTTCTGACAGTGTTAAAAACATTCAGTGCTTC. Amino acid sequence: CASSLAPSDSVKNIQCF.

The V call is TRBV29-1, the J call TRBJ2-1, with D uncertain. In germline, CDR1 is SQVTM, CDR2 ANQGSEA. V was trimmed by 5 bases and J by 4 bases, leaving 9 bases between them. The CDR3 loop spans 12 amino acids. The DNA for the CDR3 is TGCAGCGTTACGGACGGTTACAATGAGCAGTTCTTC. Residues: CSVTDGYNEQFF.

V gene TRBV10-3 combines with J gene TRBJ2-5; TRBD2 might be the D (5 bases). Germline lookup yields CDR1 ENHRY and CDR2 SYGVKD. Trimming removed 8 bases at V and 11 bases at J, with 18 bases between. This CDR3 comprises 12 residues. For the CDR3, the DNA is TGTGCCATCTCGCCGGGGTCCCACGGGCAGTACTTC. Residues: CAISPGSHGQYF.

The chain couples TRBV30 to TRBJ2-3, with D hard to call. Germline V gene lookup returns CDR1 GTSNPN and CDR2 SVGIG (reference sequence). The CDR3 has 14 amino acids. Between the trimmed V and J ends, which lost 5 bases and 0 bases, there was a span of 12 bases. DNA of the CDR3: TGTGCCTGGGAACCACACCCTAGCACAGATACGCAGTATTTT. Translated: CAWEPHPSTDTQYF.

The V gene is TRBV5-1, the J gene TRBJ2-5; D unclear. CDR1 and CDR2 (germline): SGHRS, YFSETQ. V lost 4 bases and J lost 3, with 19 bases in between. The CDR3 is 16 residues long. The CDR3 nucleotides are TGCGCCAGCAGCCCACGACCGTGGGGTGGGGAAGAGACCCAGTACTTC. Translated, it gives CASSPRPWGGEETQYF.

Only a few counts were recorded for this clonotype. The rearrangement links TRBV3-1 to TRBJ1-2; D call uncertain. Germline V gives CDR1 LGHDT, CDR2 YNNKEL (reference sequence). Trimming took off 2 bases at V and 8 bases at J, with 18 bases between the two ends. CDR3 size: 15 residues. DNA for the CDR3: TGTGCCAGCAGCCAACTCATTAGGGTTTCGGGCGGCTACACCTTC. It is translated as CASSQLIRVSGGYTF.

The CDR3 DNA follows: TGTGCCACGACGAAGCGGGACAGGGTCTTCGATGAGCAGTTCTTC. The encoded protein is CATTKRDRVFDEQFF. The V and J genes are TRBV15 and TRBJ2-1; the match to TRBD1 covers 9 bases. Per the germline V gene, CDR1 is LNHNV and CDR2 is YYDKDF (reference sequence). The V and J ends lost 9 bases and 8 bases, in that order; junction bases with no gene match: 14. This CDR3 region has 15 residues.